This entry lists 24 T cell receptor beta chains sequenced from one sample in a study of blood T cell repertoires in COVID-19. Method: immunoSEQ multiplex PCR; TCRdb's copy keeps in-frame clones and lacks some. The table has some 120,000 clones, 88% seen once. Material: peripheral blood. These receptors originate from a human donor in a cohort sampled during active COVID-19.

V usage is TRBV7-9 and J usage is TRBJ1-2, with TRBD1 matching over 10 bases. Germline assignment: CDR1 SEHNR and CDR2 FQNEAQ (reference sequence). V trimming: 2 bases; J trimming: 7 bases; junction bases outside the gene matches: 4. The CDR3 is 14 residues long. The DNA of the CDR3 is TGTGCCAGCAGCTTAAAGGACAGGGGGGTTGGCTACACCTTC. This codes for CASSLKDRGVGYTF. The variable domain in full, completed from reference TRBV7-9 and TRBJ1-2, reads DTGVSQNPRHKITKRGQNVTFRCDPISEHNRLYWYRQTLGQGPEFLTYFQNEAQLEKSRLLSDRFSAERPKGSFSTLEIQRTEQGDSAMYLCASSLKDRGVGYTFGSGTRLTVV.

The chain is built from TRBV5-1 and TRBJ1-1; 7 bases align to TRBD1. V shed 4 bases, J shed 1 base, and the junction held 7 bases outside the gene matches. The CDR3 is 15 amino acids. Germline CDR1 and CDR2: SGHRS and YFSETQ. The CDR3 DNA is TGCGCCAGCAGCCCACGGGACAGCCGGAACACTGAAGCTTTCTTT. This sequence encodes CASSPRDSRNTEAFF.

The V and J genes are TRBV5-4 and TRBJ2-3; D gene unclear. V lost 4 bases and J lost 0, with 15 bases in between. Germline CDR1 reads SGHNT; CDR2 reads YYREEE (reference sequence). There are 16 residues in the CDR3. The DNA for the CDR3 is TGTGCCAGCAGCGCCCTCGTGGAGACTAGCACAGATACGCAGTATTTT. Protein product: CASSALVETSTDTQYF. Full variable domain (outside the CDR3, taken from reference TRBV5-4 and TRBJ2-3): ETGVTQSPTHLIKTRGQQVTLRCSSQSGHNTVSWYQQALGQGPQFIFQYYREEENGRGNFPPRFSGLQFPNYSSELNVNALELDDSALYLCASSALVETSTDTQYFGPGTRLTVL.

This clone is medium-sized. The CDR3 spells CASSQLGRHNEQFF. CDR3 nucleotides: TGTGCCAGCAGCCAACTAGGGCGACACAATGAGCAGTTCTTC. The chain combines TRBV6-2 or TRBV6-3 with TRBJ2-1; D is perhaps TRBD2 (5 bases). Trimming removed 6 bases from V and 5 bases from J, with 14 bases in between. The CDR3 covers 14 residues. CDR1 and CDR2 from the germline V gene are MNHEY and SVGEGT.

The rearrangement joins TRBV18 to TRBJ2-7; D is unresolved. This CDR3 spans 13 amino acids. Germline V gene lookup returns CDR1 KGHSH and CDR2 LQKENI. The germline V and J ends were trimmed by 3 bases and 2 bases, with 8 bases remaining between them. The CDR3 here is CASSPNRAYEQYF. The CDR3 DNA follows: TGTGCCAGCTCACCGAACAGAGCCTACGAGCAGTACTTC.

The sample holds one count of this clone. The chain links TRBV7-8 to TRBJ1-5; D unclear. The CDR3 extends over 11 amino acids. Trimming pared 5 bases from V and 4 bases from J, leaving 3 bases between. The V gene's germline CDR1 is SGHVS and CDR2 FQNEAQ. In nucleotides, the CDR3 is TGTGCCAGCAGCCCGAATCAGCCCCAGCATTTT. This encodes CASSPNQPQHF.

The rearrangement uses TRBV6-5 and TRBJ2-7, with D tentatively TRBD1 (7 bases). There are 13 residues in the CDR3. V was pared by 7 bases and J by 5 bases, with 15 bases between. Per germline, CDR1 MNHEY and CDR2 SVGAGI. In DNA, the CDR3 is TGTGCCAGCACCACAGGGGAGGATGACGAGCAGTACTTC. Its translation: CASTTGEDDEQYF.

This chain uses TRBV6-2 or TRBV6-3 with TRBJ2-2, with TRBD2 matching 14 bases. The CDR3 extends over 16 amino acids. Germline V lookup: CDR1 MNHEY, CDR2 SVGEGT. Unmatched junction bases numbered 6, after V lost 6 bases and J lost 6 bases. CDR3 nucleotides: TGTGCCAGCAGCTCGGGACTAGCGGGAGCCGCCGGGGAGCTGTTTTTT. It translates to CASSSGLAGAAGELFF.

This clone came up once. This chain links TRBV4-2 with TRBJ2-7; 10 positions match TRBD2. CDR3 length: 16 amino acids. The ends lost 2 bases at V and 4 bases at J; junction bases unmatched: 8. The germline CDR1 and CDR2 sequences are LGHNA and YNFKEQ. The CDR3 sequence: CASSQLAPSGGYEQYF. The DNA for the CDR3 is TGTGCCAGCAGCCAATTGGCCCCTAGCGGGGGATACGAGCAGTACTTC.

This clone was recorded once. The V and J genes are TRBV6-5 and TRBJ2-7; TRBD1 aligns across 9 bases. Germline lookup yields CDR1 MNHEY and CDR2 SVGAGI. J lost 5 bases, V lost 2 bases, and 4 bases had no gene match. This CDR3 contains 14 residues. Here the CDR3 reads CASSYPGTGHEQYF. CDR3 coding DNA: TGTGCCAGCAGTTACCCAGGGACAGGGCACGAGCAGTACTTC.

The chain recombines TRBV3-1 (or the pseudogene TRBV3-2) with TRBJ2-3; possibly TRBD2 for D (5 bases). This CDR3 contains 13 residues. CDR1 is LGHDT and CDR2 is YNNKEL in the germline V gene (reference sequence). The V end was cut by 4 bases, the J end by 1 base, with 6 bases between. The DNA for the CDR3 is TGTGCCAGCAGCCCCGGGGGCACAGATACGCAGTATTTT. Its translation: CASSPGGTDTQYF.

DNA of the CDR3: TGTGCCAGCAGTGAAAACGGGGCAGGGGGTTCAGATACGCAGTATTTT. The encoded protein is CASSENGAGGSDTQYF. This rearrangement joins TRBV6-1 to TRBJ2-3, with 7 positions matching TRBD1. CDR1 is MNHNS and CDR2 is SASEGT in the germline V gene. The CDR3 has 16 residues. With V trimmed by 2 bases and J by 4 bases, 9 bases remained unmatched.

This clone came up once. V gene TRBV28 combines with J gene TRBJ1-1; a weak D match, TRBD1 (6 bases). The CDR3 has 15 amino acids. V was pared by 6 bases and J by 1 base, with 15 bases between. Germline assignment: CDR1 MDHEN and CDR2 SYDVKM. CDR3 sequence (DNA): TGTGCCAGCAGACGGCAAATGGGGGCGAACACTGAAGCTTTCTTT. Translation gives CASRRQMGANTEAFF.

The CDR3, as DNA: TGTGCCAGCAGCCCCGCAGACATCACCGGGGAGCTGTTTTTT. Translated: CASSPADITGELFF. V gene TRBV28 combines with J gene TRBJ2-2; D unclear. V was clipped by 6 bases and J by 4 bases, with 12 bases between them. The CDR3 is made up of 14 amino acids. The germline V gene encodes CDR1 MDHEN and CDR2 SYDVKM.

The CDR3 DNA follows: TGTGCCAGCAGCGTCGGACAGTTCTCTGGGGCCAACGTCCTGACTTTC. It yields the protein CASSVGQFSGANVLTF. The chain joins TRBV9 to TRBJ2-6, with a tentative D call TRBD1 (6 bases). This CDR3 is built from 16 residues. The V end lost 2 bases, the J end lost 0 bases, and 9 bases lay between the germline ends. Germline CDR1 reads SGDLS; CDR2 reads YYNGEE.

The rearrangement joins TRBV30 to TRBJ2-3, with D possibly matching TRBD2 (7 bases). Looked up from germline, CDR1 is GTSNPN and CDR2 is SVGIG (reference sequence). The CDR3 covers 14 residues. Deletions cut 0 bases from V and 7 bases from J, with 14 bases between. CDR3 in DNA: TGTGCCTGGAGTGTACGTGGGGGGGCGAATACGCAGTATTTT. Amino acid sequence: CAWSVRGGANTQYF.

The chain is built from TRBV21-1 and TRBJ2-7; TRBD2 is the table's D call, not checked against the DNA. TRBV21-1 is tagged as a pseudogene. The CDR3 sequence is 12 residues long. The CDR3 protein is CASGGNPYEQYF. CDR3 DNA sequence: TGTGCCAGCGGGGGGAACCCCTACGAGCAGTACTTC.

This sequence joins TRBV11-2 and TRBJ2-2; D unclear. Looked up from germline, CDR1 is SGHAT and CDR2 is FQNNGV. This CDR3 has 13 residues. V lost 8 bases and J lost 4, with 11 bases in between. CDR3 DNA: TGTGCCAGCGGCGGATTGGGCACCGGGGAGCTGTTTTTT. Its protein is CASGGLGTGELFF.

The chain joins TRBV2 to TRBJ1-1; D is undetermined. This CDR3 has 14 residues. The germline gives CDR1 SNHLY, CDR2 FYNNEI. V lost 7 bases, J lost 0 bases, and 12 bases lay in between. The CDR3, as DNA: TGTGCCAGCAAGATCAGACAAGTGAACACTGAAGCTTTCTTT. It specifies CASKIRQVNTEAFF.

J is TRBJ2-2 and V is TRBV19; perhaps TRBD1 as D (5 bases). Looked up from germline, CDR1 is LNHDA and CDR2 is SQIVND (reference sequence). V was cut by 1 base and J by 6 bases, with 6 bases left in between. CDR3 size: 13 residues. The CDR3 coding sequence is TGTGCCAGTAGTATAGGCAGGGCCGGGGAGCTGTTTTTT. It is translated as CASSIGRAGELFF.

The V gene is TRBV7-9, the J gene TRBJ2-5; D is possibly TRBD1 (5 bases). There are 14 residues in the CDR3. CDR1 is SEHNR and CDR2 is FQNEAQ in the germline V gene (reference sequence). Between the trimmed V and J ends, which lost 1 base and 2 bases, there was a span of 8 bases. CDR3 nucleotides: TGTGCCAGCAGCTTAGTGGACATGCAAGAGACCCAGTACTTC. Translation gives CASSLVDMQETQYF. Complete variable domain (other parts from reference TRBV7-9 and TRBJ2-5): DTGVSQNPRHKITKRGQNVTFRCDPISEHNRLYWYRQTLGQGPEFLTYFQNEAQLEKSRLLSDRFSAERPKGSFSTLEIQRTEQGDSAMYLCASSLVDMQETQYFGPGTRLLVL.

This clone came up once. V is TRBV7-6 and J is TRBJ2-4, with D uncertain. Between the trimmed V and J ends, which lost 4 bases and 6 bases, there was a span of 10 bases. Germline loops: CDR1 SGHVS, CDR2 FNYEAQ. The CDR3 has 13 residues. Written as DNA, the CDR3 is TGTGCCAGCAGCTCCCTGCCGCGAAACATTCAGTACTTC. As protein: CASSSLPRNIQYF.

The rearrangement links TRBV7-8 to TRBJ1-4; TRBD1 aligns across 7 bases. Germline V gene lookup returns CDR1 SGHVS and CDR2 FQNEAQ. V gave up 5 bases and J gave up 0 bases; unmatched junction bases: 6. This CDR3 spans 16 amino acids. The CDR3 loop is CASSPRDSATNEKLFF. CDR3 in DNA: TGTGCCAGCAGCCCCCGGGACAGCGCAACTAATGAAAAACTGTTTTTT.

Of note for this clone: Different DNA sequences within this sample yield the same CDR3. The V gene is TRBV4-1, the J gene TRBJ2-3, with 10 bases fitting TRBD2. With V trimmed by 0 bases and J by 3 bases, 6 bases remained unmatched. There are 17 residues in the CDR3. In germline, CDR1 is MGHRA, CDR2 YSYEKL. The CDR3 DNA reads as TGCGCCAGCAGCCAAGAAAGCGGGAGGGCCAATACAGATACGCAGTATTTT. Translation: CASSQESGRANTDTQYF.